The T cell receptor beta chain under discussion was sequenced for a study of T-cell reconstitution after alpha-beta-depleted transplantation in children. Unique molecular identifiers were used in preparing the TCRbeta library. From the PCR reads, TCRdb called clonotypes with MiXCR, one entry per CDR3 protein. The sample shows approximately 240,000 distinct CDR3 sequences, more than 7.5% of them seen only once. The sample consisted of PBMCs from the stem cell graft donor, taken from the stem cell graft. The sequence derives from a human donor who donated a stem cell graft to a child with SCID.

The CDR3 DNA reads TGTGCCAGCAGCTTAGGGACTAGCGGGGGGAAGCAGTTCTTC. The encoded protein is CASSLGTSGGKQFF. This chain links TRBV7-2 with TRBJ2-1; 14 nucleotides match TRBD2. The junction had 1 base not matched to a gene; V was cut back by 1 base and J by 11 bases. The germline gives CDR1 SGHTA, CDR2 FQGNSA. The CDR3 sequence is 14 residues long.